The rows below give T cell receptor beta chains drawn from one sample of a study of beta chain features in type 1 diabetes. Profiled with immunoSEQ multiplex PCR; TCRdb holds only in-frame clones, not every one. Of roughly 730,000 clones in the sample, over 10% were seen once. The specimen sequenced was naive CD4+ T cells from blood. The origin of the receptors is a man between 18 and 29 years old with type 1 diabetes. Both conserved end residues are part of each CDR3. Fields, in order: J gene, clone size, V gene, D gene, CDR3 DNA, CDR3 protein. The D gene is left open where the match is weak. Clone size appears in some rows only: once, few, many, or a class for an expanded clone.

j_gene: TRBJ2-3; abundance: NA; v_gene: TRBV2; d_gene: NA; CDR3nt: TGTGCCAGCAACCCGGACAGCACAGATACGCAGTATTTT; CDR3aa: CASNPDSTDTQYF
j_gene: TRBJ2-4; abundance: few; v_gene: TRBV9; d_gene: NA; CDR3nt: TGTGCCAGCAGCGTAGGTGGGACGGGCGAAAACATTCAGTACTTC; CDR3aa: CASSVGGTGENIQYF
j_gene: TRBJ2-5; abundance: few; v_gene: TRBV5-1; d_gene: TRBD1; CDR3nt: TGCGCCAGCAGCTTAGGGACAGGGAAAACGGAGACCCAGTACTTC; CDR3aa: CASSLGTGKTETQYF
j_gene: TRBJ2-1; abundance: NA; v_gene: TRBV5-1; d_gene: TRBD2; CDR3nt: TGCGCCAGCAGCTTGGGGACTAGCGGTAGTGAGCAGTTCTTC; CDR3aa: CASSLGTSGSEQFF
j_gene: TRBJ2-7; abundance: NA; v_gene: TRBV19; d_gene: TRBD1; CDR3nt: TGTGCCAGTAGTACCCGGGGACAGGAGAACTCCTACGAGCAGTACTTC; CDR3aa: CASSTRGQENSYEQYF
j_gene: TRBJ2-4; abundance: once; v_gene: TRBV6-6; d_gene: NA; CDR3nt: TGTGCCAGCAAGACGGACAGTCTAGCCAAAAACATTCAGTACTTC; CDR3aa: CASKTDSLAKNIQYF
j_gene: TRBJ2-5; abundance: NA; v_gene: TRBV7-9; d_gene: NA; CDR3nt: TGTGCCAGCAGCATAATACAGGGAGTAGAGACCCAGTACTTC; CDR3aa: CASSIIQGVETQYF
j_gene: TRBJ1-6; abundance: NA; v_gene: TRBV9; d_gene: TRBD1; CDR3nt: TGTGCCAGCAGCGTAGATTGGACAGGGGGCCGAAATTCACCCCTCCACTTT; CDR3aa: CASSVDWTGGRNSPLHF
j_gene: TRBJ1-1; abundance: few; v_gene: TRBV28; d_gene: NA; CDR3nt: TGTGCCAGCAGGACGGTTGGGAACACTGAAGCTTTCTTT; CDR3aa: CASRTVGNTEAFF
j_gene: TRBJ1-2; abundance: NA; v_gene: TRBV28; d_gene: NA; CDR3nt: TGTGCCAGCAGTACGAGGGCTGGCTACACCTTC; CDR3aa: CASSTRAGYTF
j_gene: TRBJ2-1; abundance: NA; v_gene: TRBV6-5; d_gene: NA; CDR3nt: TGTGCCAGCAGTTACTCGAACTTAGGGGTCGGTGAGCAGTTCTTC; CDR3aa: CASSYSNLGVGEQFF
j_gene: TRBJ2-1; abundance: NA; v_gene: TRBV6-5; d_gene: TRBD1; CDR3nt: TGTGCCAGCAGCCTACTTGGACAGGGAAATGAGCAGTTCTTC; CDR3aa: CASSLLGQGNEQFF
j_gene: TRBJ1-1; abundance: few; v_gene: TRBV5-6; d_gene: NA; CDR3nt: TGTGCCAGCAGCTCCGCCCCGGATAGGTCGGGCACTGAAGCTTTCTTT; CDR3aa: CASSSAPDRSGTEAFF
j_gene: TRBJ1-2; abundance: few; v_gene: TRBV6-5; d_gene: NA; CDR3nt: TGTGCCAGCAGTTACTCGGGACGGTATTATGGCTACACCTTC; CDR3aa: CASSYSGRYYGYTF
j_gene: TRBJ2-7; abundance: few; v_gene: TRBV5-6; d_gene: NA; CDR3nt: TGTGCCAGCAGTCGGAGAACCCTCTCCTACGAGCAGTACTTC; CDR3aa: CASSRRTLSYEQYF
j_gene: TRBJ2-1; abundance: NA; v_gene: TRBV27; d_gene: NA; CDR3nt: TGTGCCAGCACCTCGTGGCAGGGGCCGGATGAGCAGTTCTTC; CDR3aa: CASTSWQGPDEQFF
j_gene: TRBJ2-3; abundance: few; v_gene: TRBV27; d_gene: TRBD1; CDR3nt: TGTGCCAGCAGCGACAGGGCTCTTAGCACAGATACGCAGTATTTT; CDR3aa: CASSDRALSTDTQYF
j_gene: TRBJ2-3; abundance: few; v_gene: TRBV2; d_gene: NA; CDR3nt: TGTGCCAGCATGCGAACGGGGCCCACAGATACGCAGTATTTT; CDR3aa: CASMRTGPTDTQYF
j_gene: TRBJ2-3; abundance: few; v_gene: TRBV5-1; d_gene: NA; CDR3nt: TGCGCCAGCAGCTTGGTGGTCGAGTCAGGAGATACGCAGTATTTT; CDR3aa: CASSLVVESGDTQYF
j_gene: TRBJ1-2; abundance: NA; v_gene: TRBV18; d_gene: NA; CDR3nt: TGTGCCAGCTCACCAACTGGGGTTGGCTACACCTTC; CDR3aa: CASSPTGVGYTF
j_gene: TRBJ1-2; abundance: NA; v_gene: TRBV30; d_gene: NA; CDR3nt: TGTGCCTGGAGTGTACACACTTATGGCTACACCTTC; CDR3aa: CAWSVHTYGYTF
j_gene: TRBJ1-1; abundance: few; v_gene: TRBV4-1; d_gene: NA; CDR3nt: TGCGCCAGCAGCACCCACAGGGTAATGAACACTGAAGCTTTCTTT; CDR3aa: CASSTHRVMNTEAFF
j_gene: TRBJ2-7; abundance: NA; v_gene: TRBV30; d_gene: NA; CDR3nt: TGTGCCTGGAGCCGGGTTTCATCCTACGAGCAGTACTTC; CDR3aa: CAWSRVSSYEQYF
j_gene: TRBJ1-1; abundance: few; v_gene: TRBV29-1; d_gene: NA; CDR3nt: TGCAGCGTTGTTGTGGGACTCCAAAGTGCGGGAGCTTTCTTT; CDR3aa: CSVVVGLQSAGAFF
j_gene: TRBJ2-1; abundance: NA; v_gene: TRBV10-3; d_gene: NA; CDR3nt: TGTGCCATCAGTGGGGGAGACACCTCCTACAATGAGCAGTTCTTC; CDR3aa: CAISGGDTSYNEQFF
j_gene: TRBJ1-2; abundance: few; v_gene: TRBV4-1; d_gene: TRBD1; CDR3nt: TGCGCCAGCAGCCACCTACCGAGGGGGCGCGACTATGGCTACACCTTC; CDR3aa: CASSHLPRGRDYGYTF
j_gene: TRBJ2-3; abundance: NA; v_gene: TRBV7-2; d_gene: NA; CDR3nt: TGTGCCAGCAGCCGTTGGGGACGGGGTGAGGCAGATACGCAGTATTTT; CDR3aa: CASSRWGRGEADTQYF
j_gene: TRBJ2-7; abundance: NA; v_gene: TRBV5-1; d_gene: NA; CDR3nt: TGCGCCAGCAGCTTGGAGGGTAGCTCGGACGAGCAGTACTTC; CDR3aa: CASSLEGSSDEQYF
j_gene: TRBJ2-3; abundance: NA; v_gene: TRBV13; d_gene: NA; CDR3nt: TGTGCCAGCAGCTTACGTTCAGTAATTGACACAGATACGCAGTATTTT; CDR3aa: CASSLRSVIDTDTQYF
j_gene: TRBJ1-1; abundance: NA; v_gene: TRBV14; d_gene: TRBD1; CDR3nt: TGTGCCAGCAGCCAAGAACAGGGGGTGATGAACACTGAAGCTTTCTTT; CDR3aa: CASSQEQGVMNTEAFF
j_gene: TRBJ1-1; abundance: NA; v_gene: TRBV10-3; d_gene: TRBD1; CDR3nt: TGTGCCACCAGGGACAGGATGAACACTGAAGCTTTCTTT; CDR3aa: CATRDRMNTEAFF
j_gene: TRBJ2-1; abundance: NA; v_gene: TRBV11-3; d_gene: TRBD2; CDR3nt: TGTGCCAGCAGCGCTCCGACTAGCGGGTCCAATGAGCAGTTCTTC; CDR3aa: CASSAPTSGSNEQFF
j_gene: TRBJ2-6; abundance: few; v_gene: TRBV7-9; d_gene: NA; CDR3nt: TGTGCAACGTCCCGACGGCGGGCTTTCTTCTCTGGGGCCAACGTCCTGACTTTC; CDR3aa: CATSRRRAFFSGANVLTF